A single sample gave rise to the 12 T cell receptor beta chains below, sequenced in a study of vaccination effects on CD4 cells after COVID-19. The repertoire was sequenced with immunoSEQ multiplex PCR; TCRdb's copy has only in-frame clones and lacks some. The table records about 30,000 clones, around three fifths of them present only once. After more than 8 days in culture, the CD4+ T cells were isolated. Antigen specificity for these receptors is unknown. The material was CD4+ T cells from PBMCs cultured without peptide, obtained before COVID-19 vaccination. These receptors all come from a human donor who received a COVID-19 vaccine.

This clone appeared a few times. The rearrangement links TRBV9 to TRBJ2-1; tentative D call: TRBD2 (6 bases). There are 16 residues in the CDR3. The V end lost 4 bases, the J end lost 0 bases, and 14 bases lay between the germline ends. The germline V gene encodes CDR1 SGDLS and CDR2 YYNGEE. The CDR3 sequence: CASSPSSDPSYNEQFF. The CDR3 nucleotides read TGTGCCAGCAGCCCATCTAGCGACCCCTCCTACAATGAGCAGTTCTTC.

The rearrangement joins TRBV27 to TRBJ2-4; D remains unclear. Germline CDR1 and CDR2: MNHEY and SMNVEV (reference sequence). The CDR3 is made up of 16 amino acids. Trimming removed 5 bases at V and 0 bases at J, with 14 bases between. CDR3 protein: CASSPPAWQAKNIQYF. CDR3 DNA: TGTGCCAGCAGTCCCCCCGCTTGGCAAGCCAAAAACATTCAGTACTTC.

This chain uses TRBV11-2 with TRBJ2-5; a weak D match, TRBD1 (6 bases). V lost 0 bases to trimming and J lost 5 bases, with 13 bases between them. Germline CDR1 is SGHAT and CDR2 is FQNNGV. This CDR3 is built from 15 residues. CDR3 bases: TGTGCCAGCAGCTTAGATTTACAGGGATGGGAGACCCAGTACTTC. Translating gives CASSLDLQGWETQYF.

The chain joins TRBV6-5 to TRBJ2-5; D is unclear. Germline loops: CDR1 MNHEY, CDR2 SVGAGI. Trimming left V 0 bases short and J 1 base short, with 12 bases between. The CDR3 is made up of 16 amino acids. CDR3: CASSYSKFASQETQYF. The CDR3 nucleotides read TGTGCCAGCAGTTACTCGAAGTTTGCCAGCCAAGAGACCCAGTACTTC.

The chain has TRBV23-1 and TRBJ2-4; 9 positions match TRBD2. TRBV23-1 is assigned to the ORF class and has an uncertain function. This CDR3 is built from 16 residues. V was pared by 3 bases and J by 1 base, with 4 bases of the junction left unmatched. CDR3 nucleotides: TGCGCCAGCAGTCAGTGCGGGGGGGACGCCAAAAACATTCAGTACTTC. Its translation is CASSQCGGDAKNIQYF.

The chain links TRBV24-1 to TRBJ2-7; 8 nucleotides match TRBD1. The CDR3 has 16 residues. V was pared by 4 bases and J by 3 bases, with 10 bases of the junction left unmatched. The germline CDR1 and CDR2 sequences are KGHDR and SFDVKD. CDR3 amino acids: CATSDPGRDRSYEQYF. The CDR3 DNA follows: TGTGCCACCAGTGACCCCGGACGGGACAGGAGCTACGAGCAGTACTTC.

The chain recombines TRBV5-5 with TRBJ1-1; D gene ambiguous. The germline CDR1 and CDR2 sequences are SGHKS and YYEKEE (reference sequence). CDR3 length: 16 amino acids. The germline V and J ends were trimmed by 1 base and 1 base, with 14 bases remaining between them. This CDR3 reads CASSLLAQPTNTEAFF. Written as DNA, the CDR3 is TGTGCCAGCAGCTTGCTGGCCCAGCCAACGAACACTGAAGCTTTCTTT.

The rearrangement joins TRBV5-1 to TRBJ1-2; 9 bases are a match to TRBD1. V dropped 0 bases and J dropped 14; count of bases not matched to a gene: 11. Per the germline V gene, CDR1 is SGHRS and CDR2 is YFSETQ. This CDR3 contains 14 residues. The CDR3 spells CASSLDRTGGERTF. CDR3 DNA sequence: TGCGCCAGCAGCTTGGACCGCACAGGGGGCGAGAGGACCTTC.

This chain connects TRBV6-1 to TRBJ2-5; 7 nucleotides align to TRBD2. V dropped 2 bases and J dropped 2; count of bases not matched to a gene: 8. In germline, CDR1 is MNHNS, CDR2 SASEGT. The length of the CDR3 is 16 residues. The CDR3, as DNA: TGTGCCAGCAGTGAAAATAGCGGGCACATACAAGAGACCCAGTACTTC. Its translation is CASSENSGHIQETQYF.

This chain uses TRBV12-3 or TRBV12-4 with TRBJ2-1, with TRBD2 as a possible D gene (5 bases). The CDR3 loop spans 12 amino acids. V was clipped by 5 bases and J by 7 bases, with 9 bases between them. CDR3 DNA sequence: TGTGCCAGCAGTGTCGAGGGAAATGAGCAGTTCTTC. Its protein product is CASSVEGNEQFF.

This chain connects TRBV5-1 to TRBJ1-5, with D perhaps TRBD1 (5 bases). Trimming took 0 bases from V and 4 from J, leaving 11 bases between them. From germline, CDR1 is SGHRS and CDR2 YFSETQ. The CDR3 sequence is 15 residues long. The CDR3 region is CASSLVGAPNQPQHF. CDR3 bases: TGCGCCAGCAGCTTGGTAGGGGCCCCTAATCAGCCCCAGCATTTT. The full variable domain, with the rest looked up from reference TRBV5-1 and TRBJ1-5, is KAGVTQTPRYLIKTRGQQVTLSCSPISGHRSVSWYQQTPGQGLQFLFEYFSETQRNKGNFPGRFSGRQFSNSRSEMNVSTLELGDSALYLCASSLVGAPNQPQHFGDGTRLSIL.

A note on this clone: The germline gene is not matched at one end of the junction; a read error may be the cause. The V gene is TRBV4-1, the J gene TRBJ2-3; D is possibly TRBD2 (7 bases). The length of the CDR3 is 15 residues. Germline V gene lookup returns CDR1 MGHRA and CDR2 YSYEKL. The CDR3 nucleotides read TGCGCCAGCAGCCAAGATCAGCAGGGGCGGGGGTTTCGGGATTTT. It codes for CASSQDQQGRGFRDF.